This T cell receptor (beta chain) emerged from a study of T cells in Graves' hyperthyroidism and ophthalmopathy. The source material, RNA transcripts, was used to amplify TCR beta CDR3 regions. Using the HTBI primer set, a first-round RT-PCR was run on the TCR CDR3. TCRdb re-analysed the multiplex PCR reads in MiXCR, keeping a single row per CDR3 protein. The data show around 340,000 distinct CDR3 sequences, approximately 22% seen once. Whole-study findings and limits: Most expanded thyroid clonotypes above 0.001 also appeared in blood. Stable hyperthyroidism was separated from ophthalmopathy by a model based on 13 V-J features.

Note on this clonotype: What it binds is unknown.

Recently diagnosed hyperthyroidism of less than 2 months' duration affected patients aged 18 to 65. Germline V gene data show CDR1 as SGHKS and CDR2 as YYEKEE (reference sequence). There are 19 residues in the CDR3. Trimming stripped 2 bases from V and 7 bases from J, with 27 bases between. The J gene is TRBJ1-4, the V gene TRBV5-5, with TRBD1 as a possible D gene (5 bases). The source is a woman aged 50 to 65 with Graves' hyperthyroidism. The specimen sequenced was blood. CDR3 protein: CASSLPASGGGEGSEKLFF. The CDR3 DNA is TGTGCCAGCAGCTTACCAGCCTCAGGAGGAGGGGAAGGTAGTGAAAAACTGTTTTTT.